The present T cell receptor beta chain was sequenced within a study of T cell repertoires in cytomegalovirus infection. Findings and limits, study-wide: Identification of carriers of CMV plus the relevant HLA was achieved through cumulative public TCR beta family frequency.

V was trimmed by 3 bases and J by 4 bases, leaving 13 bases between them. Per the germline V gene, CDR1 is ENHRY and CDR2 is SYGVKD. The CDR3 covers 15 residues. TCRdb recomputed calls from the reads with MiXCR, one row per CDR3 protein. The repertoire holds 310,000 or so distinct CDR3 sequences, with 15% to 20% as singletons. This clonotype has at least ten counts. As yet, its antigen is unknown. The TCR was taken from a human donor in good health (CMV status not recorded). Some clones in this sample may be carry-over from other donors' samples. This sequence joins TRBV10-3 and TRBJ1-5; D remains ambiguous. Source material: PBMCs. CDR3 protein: CAISETLTDNQPQHF. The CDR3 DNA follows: TGTGCCATCAGTGAAACCCTGACGGATAATCAGCCCCAGCATTTT.